This T cell receptor (beta chain) was sequenced during a study of CD8 T cells in Susac syndrome (dated by TCRdb to between 2018 and 2021). A note on the overall study: Repertoire sequencing was used to test whether CD8+ T cell activation and differentiation in Susac syndrome was antigen driven.

The full study reports these points: The TCR sequencing and HLA analysis was acknowledged to have included a relatively small number of individuals.

Concerning this clonotype itself: What this receptor recognizes is not known. No qualities accompany the bases; no much larger clone lies one base away.

The CDR3 runs 12 residues from the cysteine to the phenylalanine. Only the CDR3 part of the read is kept: 36 bases, read in frame from the first base. Via the germline V gene, CDR1 is SGHTA and CDR2 FQGNSA. Trimming removed 1 base from V and 11 bases from J; the gene matches leave 1 base unexplained. RNA was extracted with the RNeasy kit and roughly 0.45 to 1 ug was reverse transcribed using random hexamers. TCR beta CDR3 regions were amplified with the immunoSEQ multiplex PCR assay covering 54 Vbeta and 13 Jbeta segments. Bias from PCR amplification was corrected by using a synthetic template baseline for primer optimization and for computational correction. The study's processing was this. Reads were annotated to V, D and J genes according to IMGT and were analyzed with immunoSEQ Analyzer, with only productive sequences retained. Clonality was computed as one minus Shannon entropy normalized by log2 of the number of productive unique sequences. For each patient and control, public and private clones were evaluated within the 100 most prevalent clones. Clones were defined as Susac-specific if absent from the healthy and MS cohorts, from 900 to 1,200 published viral clones and from other ImmuneACCESS disease sequences. TCRdb applied fastp at Q25 and MiXCR to the public reads, then kept only in-frame beta chains. All rows with the same CDR3 protein become a single entry with the most common DNA and genes. TCRdb's processing, not the authors' own work, is the source of the V and J calls. Counted in this sample were about 200,000 distinct CDR3 sequences; 95% of them appeared once. 0.08% to 0.11% of the sample lies in the top ten.

Peripheral blood CD8+ and CD4+ T cells from healthy donors, Susac syndrome patients and multiple sclerosis patients were profiled by high-throughput TCR beta sequencing. Healthy donors were included as age- and sex-matched controls. CD8+ TEMRA cells were enriched by FACS, while bulk CD8+ and CD4+ T cells were purified by magnetic negative isolation. Blood was collected in EDTA tubes and processed within 24 hours, with PBMCs isolated through density gradient centrifugation. PBMCs intended for TCR sequencing were cryopreserved in liquid nitrogen and thawed later in a water bath at 37 degrees C. Purity of sorted or isolated CD4+, CD8+ and CD8+ TEMRA cells was at least 90%.

The source of this sequence is a human donor in good health. The receptor chain draws on TRBV7-2 and TRBJ1-5, with 8 central nucleotides matching TRBD1. The sequencing input was CD4+ T cells from PBMCs. The bases are TGTGCCAGCAGCTTAGGACAGGGGACCCAGCATTTT. Translated, it gives CASSLGQGTQHF. The entire variable domain, with the stretches around the CDR3 drawn from the reference TRBV7-2 and TRBJ1-5 proteins, is GAGVSQSPSNKVTEKGKDVELRCDPISGHTALYWYRQSLGQGLEFLIYFQGNSAPDKSGLPSDRFSAERTGGSVSTLTIQRTQQEDSAVYLCASSLGQGTQHFGDGTRLSIL.